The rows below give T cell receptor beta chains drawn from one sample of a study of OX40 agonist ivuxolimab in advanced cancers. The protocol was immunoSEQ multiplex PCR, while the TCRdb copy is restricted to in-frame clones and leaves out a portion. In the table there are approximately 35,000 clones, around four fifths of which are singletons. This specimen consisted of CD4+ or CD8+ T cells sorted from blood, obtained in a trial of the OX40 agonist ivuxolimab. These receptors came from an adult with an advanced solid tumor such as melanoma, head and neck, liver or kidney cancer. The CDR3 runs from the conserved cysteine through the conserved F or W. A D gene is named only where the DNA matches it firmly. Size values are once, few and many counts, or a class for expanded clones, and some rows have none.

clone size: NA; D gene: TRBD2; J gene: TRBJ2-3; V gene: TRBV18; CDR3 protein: CASSPPYASGDTDTQYF; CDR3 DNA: TGTGCCAGCTCACCACCATATGCTAGCGGGGACACAGATACGCAGTATTTT
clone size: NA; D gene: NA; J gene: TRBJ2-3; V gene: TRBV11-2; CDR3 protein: CASSPWRGTDTQYF; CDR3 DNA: TGTGCCAGCAGCCCATGGCGGGGCACAGATACGCAGTATTTT
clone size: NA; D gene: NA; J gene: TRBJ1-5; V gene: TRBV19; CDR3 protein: CASRGGGLRPQHF; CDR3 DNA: TGTGCCAGTAGAGGTGGGGGCCTCCGGCCCCAGCATTTT
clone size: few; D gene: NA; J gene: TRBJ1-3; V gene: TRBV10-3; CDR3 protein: CAISGGSSGNTIYF; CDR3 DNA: TGTGCCATCAGTGGAGGGAGTTCTGGAAACACCATATATTTT
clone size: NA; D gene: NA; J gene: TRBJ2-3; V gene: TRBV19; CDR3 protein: CASSIRDTTTDTQYF; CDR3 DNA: TGTGCCAGTAGTATCAGGGACACCACCACAGATACGCAGTATTTT
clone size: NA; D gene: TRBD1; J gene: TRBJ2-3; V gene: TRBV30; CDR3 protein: CAWSLGQGRTDTQYF; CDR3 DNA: TGTGCCTGGAGCCTGGGACAGGGGAGGACAGATACGCAGTATTTT
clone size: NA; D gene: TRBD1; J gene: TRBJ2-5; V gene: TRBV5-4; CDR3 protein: CASSSKGQGRETQYF; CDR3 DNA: TGTGCCAGCAGCTCGAAAGGACAGGGCCGGGAGACCCAGTACTTC
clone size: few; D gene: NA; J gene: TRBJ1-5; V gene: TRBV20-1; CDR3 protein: CSARVGQPQHF; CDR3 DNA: TGCAGTGCTAGAGTAGGTCAGCCCCAGCATTTT
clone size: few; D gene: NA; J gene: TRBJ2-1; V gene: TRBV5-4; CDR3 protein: CAQGGGPWNEQFF; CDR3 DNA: TGTGCCCAGGGGGGGGGCCCTTGGAATGAGCAGTTCTTC
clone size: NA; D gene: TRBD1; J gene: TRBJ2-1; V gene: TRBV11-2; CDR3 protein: CASSLDLQGRFKQFF; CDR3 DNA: TGTGCCAGCAGCTTAGACCTACAGGGGCGATTTAAGCAGTTCTTC
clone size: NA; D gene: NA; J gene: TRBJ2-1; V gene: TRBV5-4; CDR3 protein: CASSFLFSSYNEQFF; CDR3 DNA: TGTGCCAGCAGCTTTCTTTTCAGCTCCTACAATGAGCAGTTCTTC
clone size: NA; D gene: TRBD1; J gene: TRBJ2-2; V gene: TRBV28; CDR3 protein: CASSNSGGPNTGELFF; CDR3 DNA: TGTGCCAGCAGTAACTCAGGGGGCCCGAACACCGGGGAGCTGTTTTTT
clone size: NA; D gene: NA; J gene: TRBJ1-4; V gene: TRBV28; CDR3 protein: CAHGALNEKLFF; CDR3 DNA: TGTGCCCACGGGGCCCTTAATGAAAAACTGTTTTTT
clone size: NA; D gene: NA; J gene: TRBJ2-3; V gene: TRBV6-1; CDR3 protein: CASLGRTDTQYF; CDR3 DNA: TGTGCCAGCCTCGGACGCACAGATACGCAGTATTTT
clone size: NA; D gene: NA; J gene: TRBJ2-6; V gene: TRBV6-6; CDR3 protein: CATRGLSGANVLTF; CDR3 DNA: TGTGCCACCCGGGGGCTTTCTGGGGCCAACGTCCTGACTTTC
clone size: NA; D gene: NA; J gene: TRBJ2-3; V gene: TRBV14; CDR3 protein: CASSQLVTGTDTQYF; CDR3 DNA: TGTGCCAGCAGCCAACTAGTTACTGGCACAGATACGCAGTATTTT
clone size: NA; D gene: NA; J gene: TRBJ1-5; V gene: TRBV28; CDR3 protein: CASSLTTGIRNQPQHF; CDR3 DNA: TGTGCCAGCAGTTTAACTACAGGGATAAGGAATCAGCCCCAGCATTTT
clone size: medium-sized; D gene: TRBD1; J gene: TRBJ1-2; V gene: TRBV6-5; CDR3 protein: CASSQDRARGYTF; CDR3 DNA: TGTGCCAGCAGCCAGGACAGGGCTAGGGGCTACACCTTC